This TCR beta chain was retrieved from a study of beta chain features in type 1 diabetes. The isolated RNA, all of it, was reverse transcribed, so expressed TCRB transcripts were what got sequenced. Here immunoSEQ multiplex PCR was the method, and the copy in TCRdb shows in-frame clones only, minus some. The sample lists fewer than 550,000 clones, 11% seen once, with 0.045% to 0.06% in the top ten. Germline V CDR1 and CDR2: MNHNY, SVGAGI (reference sequence). The CDR3 sequence is 12 residues long. Trimming pared 2 bases from V and 12 bases from J, leaving 11 bases between. The receptor comes from a woman under 30 in good health. This chain joins TRBV6-6 and TRBJ2-1; possible D gene TRBD2, 5 bases. The sample taken for sequencing was naive CD4+ T cells from blood. This CDR3 reads CASSYAREPQFF. DNA of the CDR3: TGTGCCAGCAGTTACGCGAGGGAGCCGCAGTTCTTC.